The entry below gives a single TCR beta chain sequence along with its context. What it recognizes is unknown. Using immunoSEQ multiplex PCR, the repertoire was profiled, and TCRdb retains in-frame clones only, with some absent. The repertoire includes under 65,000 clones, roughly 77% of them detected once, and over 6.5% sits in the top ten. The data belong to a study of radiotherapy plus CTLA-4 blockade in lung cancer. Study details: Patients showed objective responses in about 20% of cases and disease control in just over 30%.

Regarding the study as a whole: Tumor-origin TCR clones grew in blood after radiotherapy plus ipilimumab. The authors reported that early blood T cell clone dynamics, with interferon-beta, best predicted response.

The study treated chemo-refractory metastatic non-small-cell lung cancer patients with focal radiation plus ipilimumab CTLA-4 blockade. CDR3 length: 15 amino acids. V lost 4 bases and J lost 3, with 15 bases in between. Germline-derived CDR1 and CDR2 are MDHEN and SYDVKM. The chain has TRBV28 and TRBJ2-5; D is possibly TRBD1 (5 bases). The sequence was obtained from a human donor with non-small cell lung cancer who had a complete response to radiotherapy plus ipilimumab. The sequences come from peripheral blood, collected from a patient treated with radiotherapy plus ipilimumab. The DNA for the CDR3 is TGTGCCAGCAGTTCTACCTTGACAGTAGAAGAGACCCAGTACTTC. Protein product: CASSSTLTVEETQYF.